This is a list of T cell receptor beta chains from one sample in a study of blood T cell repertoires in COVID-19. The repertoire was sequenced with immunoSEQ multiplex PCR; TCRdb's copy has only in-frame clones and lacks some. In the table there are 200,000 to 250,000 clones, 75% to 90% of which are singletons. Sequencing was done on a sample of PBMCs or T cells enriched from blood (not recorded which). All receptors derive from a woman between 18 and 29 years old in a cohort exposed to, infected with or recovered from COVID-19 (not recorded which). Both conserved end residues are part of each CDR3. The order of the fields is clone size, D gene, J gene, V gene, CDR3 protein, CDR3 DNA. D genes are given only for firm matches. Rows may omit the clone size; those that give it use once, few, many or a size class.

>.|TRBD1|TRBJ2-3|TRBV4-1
CASSRPGQASDTQYF
TGCGCCAGCAGCCGCCCGGGACAGGCTTCAGATACGCAGTATTTT
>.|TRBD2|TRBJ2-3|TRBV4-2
CASSQDGGGGAETDTQYF
TGTGCCAGCAGCCAAGACGGGGGCGGGGGGGCCGAGACAGATACGCAGTATTTT
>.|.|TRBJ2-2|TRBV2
CASISANTGELFF
TGTGCCAGCATAAGCGCGAACACCGGGGAGCTGTTTTTT
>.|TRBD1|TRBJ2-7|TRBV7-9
CASSSEDRAGEQYF
TGTGCCAGCAGCTCCGAGGACAGGGCCGGCGAGCAGTACTTC
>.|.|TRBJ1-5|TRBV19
CASSITPRQGNQPQHF
TGTGCCAGTAGTATAACCCCCCGGCAGGGCAATCAGCCCCAGCATTTT
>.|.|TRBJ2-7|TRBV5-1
CASSFGAVSSYEQYF
TGCGCCAGCAGCTTTGGGGCAGTTAGTTCCTACGAGCAGTACTTC
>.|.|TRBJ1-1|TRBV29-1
CSVETVPMNTEAFF
TGCAGCGTGGAGACAGTTCCCATGAACACTGAAGCTTTCTTT
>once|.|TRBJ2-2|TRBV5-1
CASSLTRLVSGELFF
TGCGCCAGCAGCTTGACCCGACTAGTCTCCGGGGAGCTGTTTTTT
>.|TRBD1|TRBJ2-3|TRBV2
CASSEASTGVAVMYF
TGTGCCAGCAGTGAAGCTAGTACAGGGGTGGCTGTGATGTATTTT
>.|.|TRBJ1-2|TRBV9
CASSASRQGYYGYTF
TGTGCCAGCAGCGCTAGCCGTCAGGGGTACTATGGCTACACCTTC
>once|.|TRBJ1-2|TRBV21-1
CASSKWKGGKSYGYTF
TGTGCCAGCAGCAAATGGAAAGGGGGTAAGAGCTATGGCTACACCTTC
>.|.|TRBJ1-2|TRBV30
CAHDRNYGYTF
TGTGCCCACGACAGAAACTATGGCTACACCTTC
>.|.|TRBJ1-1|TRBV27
CASSLQYMNTEAFF
TGTGCCAGCAGTTTACAGTACATGAACACTGAAGCTTTCTTT
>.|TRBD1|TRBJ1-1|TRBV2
CASSERTGLEGAFF
TGTGCCAGCAGTGAGAGGACAGGGCTGGAGGGAGCTTTCTTT
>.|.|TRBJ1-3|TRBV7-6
CASSLAPTYLGNTIYF
TGTGCCAGCAGCTTAGCGCCCACTTATCTTGGAAACACCATATATTTT
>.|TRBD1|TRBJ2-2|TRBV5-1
CASSTGRNTGELFF
TGCGCCAGCTCGACAGGGAGGAACACCGGGGAGCTGTTTTTT
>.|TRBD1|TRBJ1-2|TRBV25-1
CASSEVRGRGEYGYTF
TGTGCCAGCAGTGAAGTCAGGGGGCGAGGGGAGTATGGCTACACCTTC
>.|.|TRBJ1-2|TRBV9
CASSSGFNYGYTF
TGTGCCAGCAGCAGTGGCTTTAACTATGGCTACACCTTC
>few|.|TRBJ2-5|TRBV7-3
CASSLGGGGQETQYF
TGTGCCAGCTCCCTAGGGGGGGGAGGACAAGAGACCCAGTACTTC
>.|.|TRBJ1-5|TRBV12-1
CASSSTPPGQGLSNQPQHF
TGTGCCAGCAGCTCAACACCCCCGGGACAGGGCCTTAGCAATCAGCCCCAGCATTTT
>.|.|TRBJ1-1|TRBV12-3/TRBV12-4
CASSLRDITGAFF
TGTGCCAGCAGTTTACGGGACATAACCGGAGCTTTCTTT
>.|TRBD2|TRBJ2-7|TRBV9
CASSVGSGGSYEQYF
TGTGCCAGCAGCGTAGGTAGCGGGGGGTCCTACGAGCAGTACTTC
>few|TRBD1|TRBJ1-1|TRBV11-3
CASTDPTGVTEAFF
TGTGCCAGCACCGACCCCACAGGGGTGACTGAAGCTTTCTTT
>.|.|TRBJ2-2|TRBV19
CASSISGAGTGELFF
TGTGCCAGTAGTATTAGTGGGGCAGGCACCGGGGAGCTGTTTTTT
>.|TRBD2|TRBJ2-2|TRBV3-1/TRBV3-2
CASSHSRGLAGVSETGELFF
TGTGCCAGCAGCCACTCGAGGGGACTAGCGGGAGTTTCGGAGACCGGGGAGCTGTTTTTT
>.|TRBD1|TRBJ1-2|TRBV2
CATSSDRAGYTF
TGTGCCACTTCTTCGGACAGGGCTGGCTACACCTTC
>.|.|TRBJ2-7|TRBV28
CASSFRVEQYF
TGTGCCAGCAGTTTTCGGGTGGAGCAGTACTTC
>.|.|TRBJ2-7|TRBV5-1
CASRRGSFYEQYF
TGCGCCAGCAGAAGGGGCAGTTTCTACGAGCAGTACTTC
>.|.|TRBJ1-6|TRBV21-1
CASSKVLNRGKSGSPLHF
TGTGCCAGCAGCAAAGTGCTTAACAGGGGGAAGAGTGGTTCACCCCTCCACTTT
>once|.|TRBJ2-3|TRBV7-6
CASSFRADTQYF
TGTGCCAGCAGCTTCAGGGCAGATACGCAGTATTTT
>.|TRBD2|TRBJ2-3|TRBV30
CAWSRGLAGVLDTQYF
TGTGCCTGGAGTAGGGGGCTAGCGGGAGTGTTAGATACGCAGTATTTT
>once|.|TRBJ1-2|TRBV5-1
CASSLQGDGYTF
TGCGCCAGCAGCTTACAGGGCGATGGCTACACCTTC
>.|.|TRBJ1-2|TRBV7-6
CASSSRGGSYGYTF
TGTGCCAGCAGCTCCCGGGGAGGGTCCTATGGCTACACCTTC
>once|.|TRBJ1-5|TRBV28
CASSVLRGGSDQPQHF
TGTGCCAGCAGCGTCCTCAGGGGAGGGAGCGACCAGCCCCAGCATTTT
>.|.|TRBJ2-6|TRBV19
CASSTNGANVLTF
TGTGCCAGTAGTACCAATGGGGCCAACGTCCTGACTTTC
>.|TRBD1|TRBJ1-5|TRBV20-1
CSASGQGNNQPQHF
TGCAGTGCTAGTGGACAGGGAAACAATCAGCCCCAGCATTTT
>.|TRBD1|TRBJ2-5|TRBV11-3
CASSLGQGFQETQYF
TGTGCCAGCAGCTTGGGACAGGGGTTCCAAGAGACCCAGTACTTC
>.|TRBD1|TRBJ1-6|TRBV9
CASTAGGYNSPLHF
TGTGCCAGCACCGCAGGGGGCTATAATTCACCCCTCCACTTT
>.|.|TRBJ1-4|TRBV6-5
CASSPPGQPNEKLFF
TGTGCCAGCAGTCCGCCAGGGCAGCCTAATGAAAAACTGTTTTTT
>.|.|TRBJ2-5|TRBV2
CASKSEGETQYF
TGTGCCAGCAAGTCTGAGGGAGAGACCCAGTACTTC
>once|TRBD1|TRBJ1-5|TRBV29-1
CSVEPRTGGPHQPQHF
TGCAGCGTTGAACCCCGGACAGGGGGCCCCCATCAGCCCCAGCATTTT
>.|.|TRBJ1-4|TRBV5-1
CASSDPTGANEKLFF
TGCGCCAGCAGCGATCCGACAGGCGCTAATGAAAAACTGTTTTTT
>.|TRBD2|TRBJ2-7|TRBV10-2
CASSSTSETYEQYF
TGCGCCAGCTCTTCCACTAGCGAGACATACGAGCAGTACTTC
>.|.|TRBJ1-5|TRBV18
CASSPPGTTLGNQPQHF
TGTGCCAGCTCACCACCTGGGACAACACTAGGGAATCAGCCCCAGCATTTT
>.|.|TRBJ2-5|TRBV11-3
CASSTDNQETQYF
TGTGCCAGCAGCACCGACAACCAAGAGACCCAGTACTTC
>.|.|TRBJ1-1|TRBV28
CASSFPTRNTEAFF
TGTGCCAGCAGTTTTCCCACACGGAACACTGAAGCTTTCTTT
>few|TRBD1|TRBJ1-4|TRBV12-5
CASGSDRVSEKLFF
TGTGCTAGTGGTTCTGACAGGGTGAGTGAAAAACTGTTTTTT
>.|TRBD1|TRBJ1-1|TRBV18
CASSPQGGNTEAFF
TGTGCCAGCTCACCTCAGGGGGGGAACACTGAAGCTTTCTTT
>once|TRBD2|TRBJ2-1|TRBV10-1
CASSGLAGAGNEQFF
TGCGCCAGCAGTGGACTAGCGGGAGCTGGCAATGAGCAGTTCTTC
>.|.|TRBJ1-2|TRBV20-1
CSGRLREGYTF
TGCAGTGGGAGGTTAAGGGAAGGCTACACCTTC
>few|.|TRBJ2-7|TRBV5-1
CASSFDTTYEQYF
TGCGCCAGCAGCTTCGACACCACCTACGAGCAGTACTTC
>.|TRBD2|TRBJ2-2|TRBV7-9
CASSGLAGGPGELFF
TGTGCCAGCAGCGGACTAGCGGGGGGGCCCGGGGAGCTGTTTTTT
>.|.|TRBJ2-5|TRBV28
CASSFPLGAGEEKETQYF
TGTGCCAGCAGTTTCCCCCTGGGGGCAGGCGAAGAGAAAGAGACCCAGTACTTC